This TCR beta chain was sequenced in a study of blood T cells in healthy people across ages (dated by TCRdb to between 2014 and 2017). Describing the broader study: In model experiments, template switching captured roughly one uniquely barcoded TCR beta cDNA molecule for every two T cells. To track age-related changes in TCR beta repertoire diversity, the study relied on deep sequencing normalized with unique cDNA molecular identifiers. Donors were grouped into four age groups: young (average about 15 years), middle-aged (over 35), aged (around 66) and long-lived (approximately 78). To avoid experimental bias, donors of different ages were distributed randomly across sequencing lanes. For two donors (one aged 18 to 30 and one aged 80 or older), the study analyzed two additional independent replicas of 1 million unique cDNA reads from the same blood draw. What the authors observed across the whole study: Bulk unsorted PBMC profiling prevented conclusive comparison of naive and antigen-experienced compartments. Total diversity estimates from one million sequenced T cells were considered lower bounds and underestimates. Compared with the aged group, the long-lived group had more naive CD4+ T cells, fewer expanded clones and increased TCR diversity, suggesting age selection. A strong correlation was found between observed TCR beta diversity and the percentage of naive T cells measured by flow cytometry. The CMV infection status of donors was not known, potentially confounding age-related changes in expanded clonotypes. As age increased, observed TCR beta diversity per million T cells dropped in a roughly linear way, and a significant reduction was already evident by age about 40.

The germline V gene sets CDR1 to SGDLS and CDR2 to YYNGEE. Clipping removes 3 bases from V and 3 bases from J, with 8 as the unmatched junction base count. The CDR3 runs 15 residues from the cysteine to the phenylalanine. The DNA shown is the 45-base CDR3, in frame from base 1. This clonotype was seen only once. The target of this receptor is not known. Nothing much larger sits one base from this clone, and base qualities are not available. One read gives only weak evidence. The donors were roughly 39 Caucasian individuals from Russia, aged roughly 6 to 90 years, who were systemically healthy. About 9.1 milliliters of peripheral blood were collected from each donor into EDTA-treated Vacutainer tubes. PBMCs were isolated by Ficoll-Paque density-gradient centrifugation, with at least 6 million obtained per sample. Trizol reagent was used to extract total RNA from the PBMCs, yielding at least 5.5 micrograms per sample. For every donor, an aliquot of PBMCs went through flow cytometry to measure the percentages of naive CD45RAhigh/CD27high T cells.

Library prep was done by 5' RACE. TCRdb names Illumina HiSeq 2500 as the instrument used. The second PCR ran for about 7 to 11 cycles and used a J-beta primer mix along with a sample-barcoded 5' primer. A unique molecular identifier was introduced onto each TCR beta cDNA molecule by a template-switch 5' adaptor carrying 12 random nucleotides. Each sample yielded at least 3 million CDR3-containing paired-end reads. All of the RNA was converted into first-strand cDNA using the Mint cDNA synthesis kit, with a TRBC-specific oligonucleotide serving as the primer. Following uracil-DNA glycosylase treatment, all cDNA underwent a first 18-cycle PCR with the universal primers M1SS and BC2_uni_R. The published analysis was carried out like this. For normalization, 1 million high-quality reads were randomly selected from each sample, with every read carrying a distinct molecular identifier. Reads with shared molecular identifiers were discarded instead of being binned into consensus sequences. CDR3 identification, clonotype clustering and error correction used MiTCR with a Q25 quality threshold and the strictest error-elimination algorithm. A nonparametric unseen species model with Euler transformation was used to estimate lower-bound total TCR beta diversity. Using fastp trimming at Q25 and MiXCR clonotype assembly, TCRdb reanalyzed the public sequencing data and kept in-frame beta chains. Rows matching on CDR3 protein sequence are summarized as one entry with the most common DNA and genes. TCRdb, rather than the study authors, made the V and J calls. The sample includes 650,000 to 1,000,000 distinct CDR3 sequences, with about half observed a single time. Jointly, the top ten make up less than 20% of the sample.

The receptor comes from an elderly man in good health. The source material was blood. In this chain, TRBV9 is recombined with TRBJ2-7, with TRBD1 matching 8 junction bases. The DNA reads TGTGCCAGCAGCGGAGGACAGGGTGATGGCTACGAGCAGTACTTC. Its product reads: CASSGGQGDGYEQYF.